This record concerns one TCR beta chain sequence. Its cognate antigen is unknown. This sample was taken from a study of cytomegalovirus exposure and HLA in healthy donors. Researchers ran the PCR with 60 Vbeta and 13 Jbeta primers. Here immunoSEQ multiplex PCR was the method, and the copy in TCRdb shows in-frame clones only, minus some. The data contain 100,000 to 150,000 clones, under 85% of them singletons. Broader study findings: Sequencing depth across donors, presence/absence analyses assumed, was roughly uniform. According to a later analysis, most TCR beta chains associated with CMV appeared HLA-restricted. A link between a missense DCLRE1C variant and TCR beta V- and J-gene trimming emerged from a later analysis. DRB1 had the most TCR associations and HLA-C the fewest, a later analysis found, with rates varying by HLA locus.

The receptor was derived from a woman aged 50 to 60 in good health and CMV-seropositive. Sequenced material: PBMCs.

CDR3 sequence: CASSGGVGTGELFF. DNA of the CDR3: TGTGCCAGCAGCGGCGGCGTCGGGACCGGGGAGCTGTTTTTT. The gene calls are TRBV11-2 and TRBJ2-2; D is uncertain. V lost 5 bases and J lost 5, with 12 bases in between. Germline lookup yields CDR1 SGHAT and CDR2 FQNNGV. This CDR3 spans 14 amino acids.